This TCR beta chain stems from a study of blood T cells in healthy people across ages. Study conclusions and caveats: Long-lived donors carried more naive CD4+ cells and greater diversity than aged donors.

Through a sample-barcoded 5' primer and a J-beta primer mix, a second PCR was run for about 6 to 11 cycles. One entry per CDR3 protein results from TCRdb running MiXCR on the 5' RACE reads. Of some 690,000 distinct CDR3 sequences in the sample, 20% to 25% were seen once. This clonotype was counted between two and nine times. Its antigen remains unidentified. This clonotype originated in a man between 70 and 80 years old in good health. Sequencing used blood.

The CDR3 DNA reads as TGTGCCAGCAGCTTAGACCGGAGGTCTCAGGAGACCCAGTACTTC. It encodes CASSLDRRSQETQYF. V and J are TRBV7-2 and TRBJ2-1; tentatively, D is TRBD2 (5 bases). The J call is uncertain, as TRBJ2-5 better fits the DNA end. Germline CDR1 and CDR2: SGHTA and FQGNSA. CDR3 length: 15 residues.